Described below is a single T cell receptor beta chain sequence and its context. The CDR3 has 14 residues. The ends lost 3 bases at V and 3 bases at J; junction bases unmatched: 5. Germline V lookup: CDR1 SGHRS, CDR2 YFSETQ. Sequencing was performed with immunoSEQ multiplex PCR; in TCRdb, only in-frame clones are kept and a portion is missing. The sample includes a few million clones, approximately 95% seen only once; the top ten take roughly 0.36%. This entry belongs to a study of shared clonotypes between healthy human individuals. The chain is built from TRBV5-1 and TRBJ2-5; 7 positions agree with TRBD1. This TCR was recovered from a man aged 18 to 35 in good health. Some clones in this sample may be carry-over from other donors' samples. Source material: naive CD4+ T cells from PBMCs. Documented subset: CD45RA+ positively selected. The DNA of the CDR3 is TGCGCCAGCAGCTCGGGACAGATGAAAGAGACCCAGTACTTC. Its protein is CASSSGQMKETQYF.